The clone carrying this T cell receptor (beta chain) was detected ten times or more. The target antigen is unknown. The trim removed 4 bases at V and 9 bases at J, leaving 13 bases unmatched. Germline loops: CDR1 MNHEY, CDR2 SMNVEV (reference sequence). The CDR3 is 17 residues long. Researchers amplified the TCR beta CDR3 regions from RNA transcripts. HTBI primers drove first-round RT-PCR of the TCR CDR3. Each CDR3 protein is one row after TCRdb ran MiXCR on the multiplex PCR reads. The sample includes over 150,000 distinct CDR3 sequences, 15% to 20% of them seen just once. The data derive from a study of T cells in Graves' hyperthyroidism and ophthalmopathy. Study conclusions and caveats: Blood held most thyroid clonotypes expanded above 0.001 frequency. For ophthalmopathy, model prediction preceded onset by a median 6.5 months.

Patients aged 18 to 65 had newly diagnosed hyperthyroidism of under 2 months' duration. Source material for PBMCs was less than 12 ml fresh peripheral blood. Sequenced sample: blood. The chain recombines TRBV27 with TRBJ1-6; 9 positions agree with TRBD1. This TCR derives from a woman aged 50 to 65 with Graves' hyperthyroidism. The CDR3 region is CASSSTGGAGLGSPLHF. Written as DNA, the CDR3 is TGTGCCAGCAGTTCCACAGGGGGCGCCGGTTTGGGTTCACCCCTCCACTTT.